Listed below are T cell receptor beta chains from one sample, sequenced in a study of blood T cell repertoires in COVID-19. The assay was immunoSEQ multiplex PCR, and TCRdb's table has in-frame clones only and misses some. Here the sample spans around 250,000 clones, 82% being singletons. Sequenced: peripheral blood. These receptors came from a woman aged 18-29 years with acute or convalescent COVID-19. The CDR3 runs from the conserved cysteine through the conserved F or W. A D gene is named only where the DNA matches it firmly.

j_call: TRBJ2-2
d_call: -
v_call: TRBV5-6
cdr3_aa: CASSFLAGTGELFF

j_call: TRBJ2-1
d_call: TRBD2
v_call: TRBV29-1
cdr3_aa: CSVEGGNEQFF

j_call: TRBJ1-1
d_call: -
v_call: TRBV25-1
cdr3_aa: CASSDWQNTEAFF

j_call: TRBJ2-7
d_call: TRBD2
v_call: TRBV7-8
cdr3_aa: CASSLSSGTSGRALEQYF

j_call: TRBJ2-7
d_call: TRBD1
v_call: TRBV4-3
cdr3_aa: CASSQPGQSDEQYF

j_call: TRBJ2-3
d_call: -
v_call: TRBV10-3
cdr3_aa: CAISDANFEPSTDTQYF

j_call: TRBJ2-5
d_call: -
v_call: TRBV7-9
cdr3_aa: CASSQEETQYF

j_call: TRBJ2-1
d_call: TRBD2
v_call: TRBV2
cdr3_aa: CASSEELAGGRNEQFF

j_call: TRBJ2-3
d_call: -
v_call: TRBV28
cdr3_aa: CASSVVGRAGTSTDTQYF

j_call: TRBJ2-7
d_call: TRBD2
v_call: TRBV29-1
cdr3_aa: CSAGFGGVKQYF

j_call: TRBJ1-2
d_call: -
v_call: TRBV27
cdr3_aa: CASTHLPMEGNYGYTF

j_call: TRBJ1-4
d_call: TRBD1
v_call: TRBV28
cdr3_aa: CASSLRTGLFF

j_call: TRBJ1-4
d_call: TRBD1
v_call: TRBV28
cdr3_aa: CASSKDRGLREKLFF

j_call: TRBJ1-6
d_call: -
v_call: TRBV5-8
cdr3_aa: CASSFLTVPDSYNSPLHF

j_call: TRBJ1-2
d_call: TRBD1
v_call: TRBV6-1
cdr3_aa: CASSEATGGGYTF

j_call: TRBJ1-2
d_call: -
v_call: TRBV7-8
cdr3_aa: CASSSAGTPSNYGYTF

j_call: TRBJ1-4
d_call: TRBD1
v_call: TRBV4-3
cdr3_aa: CASSQSGQGANEKLFF